The clone carrying this T cell receptor beta chain occurred many times. The target antigen is unknown. The sample belongs to a study of T cell repertoires in cytomegalovirus infection. Study summary: Public TCR beta signature analysis indicated the presence of both CMV infection and matching HLA type.

MiXCR, applied by TCRdb to the reads, yields one record per CDR3 protein. Of 310,000 or so distinct CDR3 sequences in the sample, roughly 16% were seen once. Study-wide results and caveats: In two of eight donors, the top clonotype was HLA-C-restricted CMV-specific.

Sequencing was done on a sample of PBMCs. This receptor was obtained from a human donor in good health (CMV status not recorded). Some clones in this sample may be carry-over from other donors' samples.

Here the CDR3 DNA reads TGTGCCAGCAGATATGAGGGGGTACCGATTCAGCCCCAGCATTTT. Translation: CASRYEGVPIQPQHF. The V call is TRBV28, the J call TRBJ1-5; the D gene is possibly TRBD1 (6 bases). This CDR3 is 15 amino acids long. The V gene's germline CDR1 is MDHEN and CDR2 SYDVKM. V was clipped by 6 bases and J by 6 bases, with 18 bases between them. Using reference TRBV28 and TRBJ1-5 for the parts outside the CDR3, the full variable domain is DVKVTQSSRYLVKRTGEKVFLECVQDMDHENMFWYRQDPGLGLRLIYFSYDVKMKEKGDIPEGYSVSREKKERFSLILESASTNQTSMYLCASRYEGVPIQPQHFGDGTRLSIL.